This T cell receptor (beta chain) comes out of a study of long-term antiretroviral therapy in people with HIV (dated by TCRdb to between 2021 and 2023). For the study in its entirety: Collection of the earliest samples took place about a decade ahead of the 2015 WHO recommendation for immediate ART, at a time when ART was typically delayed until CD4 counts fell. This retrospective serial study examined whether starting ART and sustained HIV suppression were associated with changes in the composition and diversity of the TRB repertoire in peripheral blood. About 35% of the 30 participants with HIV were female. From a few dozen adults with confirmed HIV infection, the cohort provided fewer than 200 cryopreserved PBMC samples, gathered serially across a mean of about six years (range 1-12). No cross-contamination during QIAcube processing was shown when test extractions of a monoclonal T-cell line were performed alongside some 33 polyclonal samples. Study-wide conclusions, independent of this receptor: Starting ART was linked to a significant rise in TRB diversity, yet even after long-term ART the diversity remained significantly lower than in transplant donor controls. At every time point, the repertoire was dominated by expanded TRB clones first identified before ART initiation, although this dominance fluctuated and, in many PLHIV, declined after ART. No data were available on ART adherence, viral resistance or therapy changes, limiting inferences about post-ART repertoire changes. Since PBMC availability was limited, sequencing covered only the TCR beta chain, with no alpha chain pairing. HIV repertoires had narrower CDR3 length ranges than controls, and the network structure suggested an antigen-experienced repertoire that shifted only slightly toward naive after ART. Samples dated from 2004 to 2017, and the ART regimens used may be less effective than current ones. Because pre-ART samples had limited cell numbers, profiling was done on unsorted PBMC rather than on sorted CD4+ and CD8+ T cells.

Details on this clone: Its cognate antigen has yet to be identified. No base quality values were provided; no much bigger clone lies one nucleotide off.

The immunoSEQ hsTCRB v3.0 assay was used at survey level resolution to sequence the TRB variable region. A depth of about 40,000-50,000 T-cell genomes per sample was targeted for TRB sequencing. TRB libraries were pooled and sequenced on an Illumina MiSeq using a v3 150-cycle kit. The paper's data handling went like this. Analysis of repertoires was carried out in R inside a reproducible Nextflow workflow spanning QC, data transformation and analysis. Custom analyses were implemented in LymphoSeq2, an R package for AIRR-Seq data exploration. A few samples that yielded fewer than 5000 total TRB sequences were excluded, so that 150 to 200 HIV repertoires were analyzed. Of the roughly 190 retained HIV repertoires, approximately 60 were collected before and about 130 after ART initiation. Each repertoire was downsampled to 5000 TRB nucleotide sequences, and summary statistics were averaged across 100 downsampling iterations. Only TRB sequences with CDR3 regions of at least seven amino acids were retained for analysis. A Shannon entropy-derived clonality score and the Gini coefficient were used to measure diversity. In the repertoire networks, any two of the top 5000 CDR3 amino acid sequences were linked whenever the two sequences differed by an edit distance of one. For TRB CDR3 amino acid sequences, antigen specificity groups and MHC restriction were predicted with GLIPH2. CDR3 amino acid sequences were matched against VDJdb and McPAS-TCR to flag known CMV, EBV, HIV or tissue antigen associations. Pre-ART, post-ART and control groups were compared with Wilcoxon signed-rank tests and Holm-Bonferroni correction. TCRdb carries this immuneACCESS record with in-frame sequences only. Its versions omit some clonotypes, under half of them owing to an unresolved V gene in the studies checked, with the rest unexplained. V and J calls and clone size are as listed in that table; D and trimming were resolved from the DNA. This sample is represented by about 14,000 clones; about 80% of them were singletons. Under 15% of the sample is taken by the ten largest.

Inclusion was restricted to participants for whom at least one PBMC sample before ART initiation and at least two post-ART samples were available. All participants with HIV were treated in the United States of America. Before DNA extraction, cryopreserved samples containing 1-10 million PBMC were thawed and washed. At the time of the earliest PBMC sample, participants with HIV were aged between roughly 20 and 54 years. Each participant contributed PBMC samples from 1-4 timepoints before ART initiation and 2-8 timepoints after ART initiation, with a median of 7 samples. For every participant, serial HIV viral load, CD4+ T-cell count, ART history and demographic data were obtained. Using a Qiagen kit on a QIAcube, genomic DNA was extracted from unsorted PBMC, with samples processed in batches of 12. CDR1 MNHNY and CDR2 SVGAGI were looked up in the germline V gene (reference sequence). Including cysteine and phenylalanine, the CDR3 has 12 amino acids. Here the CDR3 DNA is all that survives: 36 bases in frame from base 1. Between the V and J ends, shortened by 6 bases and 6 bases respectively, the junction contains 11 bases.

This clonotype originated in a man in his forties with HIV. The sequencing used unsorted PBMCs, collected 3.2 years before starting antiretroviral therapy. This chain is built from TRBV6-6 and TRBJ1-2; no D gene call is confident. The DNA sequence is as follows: TGTGCCAGCAGCCGGCAAGAAGATGGCTACACCTTC. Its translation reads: CASSRQEDGYTF.